The clone carrying this T cell receptor beta chain has only a few counts. The antigen remains unidentified. The data belong to a study of T cells after yellow fever vaccination. General study findings and limits: Bulk-population clonotypes that are abundant could appear as contaminants in FACS-sorted repertoires.

CDR3 length: 18 residues. The J segment lost 7 bases and the V segment lost 0 bases, leaving 12 bases of the junction unmatched. Germline V gene data show CDR1 as LGHNA and CDR2 as YNFKEQ. Using its own MiXCR run on the 5' RACE reads, TCRdb lists one record per CDR3 protein. The table includes 250,000 to 400,000 distinct CDR3 sequences, 3.5% to 4.5% detected once. Sequences were derived from PBMCs, sampled 15 days after the yellow fever booster vaccination. This chain joins TRBV4-2 and TRBJ1-2; 12 nucleotides agree with TRBD1. The sequence was obtained from a man aged 18 to 35 who received the YFV17D yellow fever vaccine. The CDR3 loop reads CASSQEGTGGAFTGGYTF. Here the CDR3 DNA reads TGTGCCAGCAGCCAAGAAGGGACAGGGGGCGCGTTTACGGGTGGCTACACCTTC.